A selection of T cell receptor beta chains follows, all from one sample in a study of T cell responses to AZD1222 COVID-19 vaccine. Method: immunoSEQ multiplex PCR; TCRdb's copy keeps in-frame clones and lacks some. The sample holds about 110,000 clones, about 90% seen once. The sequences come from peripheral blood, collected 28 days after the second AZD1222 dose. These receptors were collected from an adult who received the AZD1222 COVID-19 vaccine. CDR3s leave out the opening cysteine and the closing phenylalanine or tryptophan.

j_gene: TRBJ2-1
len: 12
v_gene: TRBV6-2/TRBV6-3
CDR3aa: ASSVLAEYNEQF

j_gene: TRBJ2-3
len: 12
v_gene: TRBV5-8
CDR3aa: ASSPGDSTDTQY

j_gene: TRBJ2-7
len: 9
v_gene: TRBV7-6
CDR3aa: ASSFSYEQY

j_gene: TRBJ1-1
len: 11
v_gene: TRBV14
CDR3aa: ASSQGRNTEAF

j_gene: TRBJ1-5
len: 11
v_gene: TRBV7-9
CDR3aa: ASGQGPNQPQH

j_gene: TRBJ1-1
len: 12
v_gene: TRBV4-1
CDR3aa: ASSQSDGDTEAF

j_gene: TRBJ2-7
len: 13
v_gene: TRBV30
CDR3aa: AWNVGRGSSYEQY

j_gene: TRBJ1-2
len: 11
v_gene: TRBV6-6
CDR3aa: ASTPRQYYGYT

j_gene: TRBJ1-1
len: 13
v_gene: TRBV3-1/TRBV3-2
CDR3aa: ASSQDPRPEFEAF

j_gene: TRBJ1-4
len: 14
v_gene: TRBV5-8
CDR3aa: ASSLQTGGDGEKLF

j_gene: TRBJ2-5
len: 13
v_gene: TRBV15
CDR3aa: ATSRELGGGETQY

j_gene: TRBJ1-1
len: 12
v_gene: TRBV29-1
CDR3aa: SVGMGQLNTEAF

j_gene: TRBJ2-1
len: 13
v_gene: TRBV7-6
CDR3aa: ASSLLVARGDEQF

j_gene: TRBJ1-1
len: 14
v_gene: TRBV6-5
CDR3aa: ASSFLRTGRNTEAF

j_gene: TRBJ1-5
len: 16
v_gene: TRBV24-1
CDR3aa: ATSDPGTGERNNQPQH

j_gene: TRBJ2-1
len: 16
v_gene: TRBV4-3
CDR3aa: ASSQVGLAGNPYNEQF

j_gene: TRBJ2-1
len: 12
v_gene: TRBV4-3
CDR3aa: ASSQGASRHEQF

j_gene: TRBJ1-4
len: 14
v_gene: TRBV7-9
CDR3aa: AIPGGYPEVNEKLF

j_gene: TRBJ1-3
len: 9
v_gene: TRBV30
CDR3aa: AWTPLNTIY

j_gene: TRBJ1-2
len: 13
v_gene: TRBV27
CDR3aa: ASQSTGRYNYGYT

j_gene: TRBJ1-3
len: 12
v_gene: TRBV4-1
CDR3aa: ASSLTGTSDTIY

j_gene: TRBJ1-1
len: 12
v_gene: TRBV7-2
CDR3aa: ASSLLGGRTEAF

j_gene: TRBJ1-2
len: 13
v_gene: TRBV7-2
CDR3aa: ASSLAPGPNYGYT

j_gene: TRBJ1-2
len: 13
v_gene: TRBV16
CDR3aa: ASSQSVQGFYGYT

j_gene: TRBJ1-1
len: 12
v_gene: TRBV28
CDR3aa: ASNWKPMNTEAF

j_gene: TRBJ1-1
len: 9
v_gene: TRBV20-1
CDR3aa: SAGRGTEAF

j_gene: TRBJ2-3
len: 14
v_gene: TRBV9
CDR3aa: ASSVGTGSGTDTQY

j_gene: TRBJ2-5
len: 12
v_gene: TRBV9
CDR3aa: ASSPRVLQETQY

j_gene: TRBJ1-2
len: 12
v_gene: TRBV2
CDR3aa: ASSVGSAYYGYT